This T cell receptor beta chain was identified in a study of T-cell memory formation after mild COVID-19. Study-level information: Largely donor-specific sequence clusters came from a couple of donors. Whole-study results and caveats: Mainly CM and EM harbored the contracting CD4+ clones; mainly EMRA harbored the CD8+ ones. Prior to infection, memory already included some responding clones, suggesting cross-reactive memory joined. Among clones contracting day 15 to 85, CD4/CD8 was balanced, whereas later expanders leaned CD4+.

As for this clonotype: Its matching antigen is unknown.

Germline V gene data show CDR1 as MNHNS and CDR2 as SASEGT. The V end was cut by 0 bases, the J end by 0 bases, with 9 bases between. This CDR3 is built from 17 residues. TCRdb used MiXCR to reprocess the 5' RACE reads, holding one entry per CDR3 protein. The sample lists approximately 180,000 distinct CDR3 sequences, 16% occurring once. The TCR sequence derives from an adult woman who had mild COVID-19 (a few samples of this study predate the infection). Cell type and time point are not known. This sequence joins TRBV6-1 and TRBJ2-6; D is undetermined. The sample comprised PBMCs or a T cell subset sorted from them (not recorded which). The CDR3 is CASSEALRPSGANVLTF. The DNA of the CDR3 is TGTGCCAGCAGTGAAGCGCTTCGGCCCTCTGGGGCCAACGTCCTGACTTTC.